These 10 T cell receptor beta chains were sequenced from one sample in a study of T cell changes during pregnancy in multiple sclerosis. Assay used: immunoSEQ multiplex PCR; TCRdb lists only in-frame clones, some missing. The top ten clones hold around 0.2% of a sample with some 77,000 clones, roughly 92% of them seen once. This material consisted of CD4+ T cells from peripheral blood mononuclear cells, taken before pregnancy. The source of these receptors is a female donor with multiple sclerosis, enrolled in a pregnancy study.

The V gene is TRBV28, the J gene TRBJ1-3; 10 bases are shared with TRBD1. Losses at the gene ends were 5 bases for V and 10 bases for J; bases not matched to a gene: 5. The CDR3 loop spans 13 amino acids. Germline V CDR1 and CDR2: MDHEN, SYDVKM. The CDR3 DNA reads as TGTGCCAGCAGTCCTGGACAGGGGGTGACCATATATTTT. Protein: CASSPGQGVTIYF.

The CDR3 coding sequence is TGTGCCAGCAGCTTAGGACTAGCGGGAGTCTCTGAGCAGTTCTTC. The encoded protein is CASSLGLAGVSEQFF. The genes are TRBV7-9 and TRBJ2-1, with TRBD2 matching over 12 bases. The junction had 4 bases not matched to a gene; V was cut back by 1 base and J by 9 bases. Looked up from germline, CDR1 is SEHNR and CDR2 is FQNEAQ (reference sequence). This CDR3 region has 15 residues.

CDR3 sequence reads: CASSLASVSRDTQYF. The CDR3 nucleotides read TGCGCCAGCAGCTTGGCTTCGGTTAGTCGGGATACGCAGTATTTT. V usage is TRBV5-1 and J usage is TRBJ2-3; no definite D call. The CDR3 extends over 15 amino acids. The germline gives CDR1 SGHRS, CDR2 YFSETQ. V was pared by 0 bases and J by 6 bases, with 14 bases between.

The chain is built from TRBV7-3 and TRBJ2-1; 9 nucleotides align to TRBD2. V gave up 3 bases and J gave up 3 bases; unmatched junction bases: 3. Germline loops: CDR1 SGHTA, CDR2 FQGTGA. This CDR3 is 15 amino acids long. The CDR3 sequence is CASSFEAGGYNEQFF. DNA for the CDR3: TGTGCCAGCAGCTTTGAAGCGGGGGGCTACAATGAGCAGTTCTTC. The full variable domain, its missing parts supplied by reference TRBV7-3 and TRBJ2-1, is GAGVSQTPSNKVTEKGKYVELRCDPISGHTALYWYRQSLGQGPEFLIYFQGTGAADDSGLPNDRFFAVRPEGSVSTLKIQRTERGDSAVYLCASSFEAGGYNEQFFGPGTRLTVL.

The chain carries TRBV10-3 and TRBJ2-7, with 10 bases fitting TRBD1. This CDR3 is 14 amino acids long. Germline V lookup: CDR1 ENHRY, CDR2 SYGVKD. Trimming cost V 3 bases and J 4 bases; bases outside gene matches: 3. The CDR3 protein is CAISDRQGAYEQYF. CDR3 nucleotides: TGTGCCATCAGTGATCGACAGGGGGCATACGAGCAGTACTTC.

This clone was counted a single time. J is TRBJ2-5 and V is TRBV11-2; TRBD2 aligns across 14 bases. CDR1 is SGHAT and CDR2 is FQNNGV in the germline V gene. Trimming took 4 bases from V and 5 from J; bases not matched to a gene: 9. The CDR3 is 17 amino acids. In nucleotides, the CDR3 is TGTGCCAGCAGCTCACAAGGGACTAGCGGGGGACGGGAGACCCAGTACTTC. It is translated as CASSSQGTSGGRETQYF.

The V and J genes are TRBV30 and TRBJ1-1, with D tentatively TRBD1 (6 bases). The CDR3 is 15 amino acids. V was cut by 4 bases and J by 0 bases, with 15 bases left in between. Germline V lookup: CDR1 GTSNPN, CDR2 SVGIG (reference sequence). The CDR3 DNA sequence: TGTGCCTGGACCCCGGGCAGGGGCATGAACACTGAAGCTTTCTTT. This codes for CAWTPGRGMNTEAFF.

The rearrangement links TRBV18 to TRBJ2-5, with 9 bases matching TRBD1. Germline V CDR1 and CDR2: KGHSH, LQKENI. The V and J ends lost 4 bases and 2 bases, in that order; junction bases with no gene match: 8. This CDR3 region has 16 residues. CDR3 sequence (DNA): TGTGCCAGCTCACAGGGACAGGGAATGGGGCAAGAGACCCAGTACTTC. It encodes CASSQGQGMGQETQYF.

This clone has just a few counts. CDR3 sequence (DNA): TGTGCCAGCAGCCAAGTCCGGCTTCTCACTAGCGGGAGCTACAATGAGCAGTTCTTC. Its protein product is CASSQVRLLTSGSYNEQFF. J is TRBJ2-1 and V is TRBV14; TRBD2 agrees at 11 bases. V was clipped by 1 base and J by 3 bases; unmatched bases: 11. The CDR3 has 19 residues. Germline V gene lookup returns CDR1 SGHDN and CDR2 FVKESK.

The chain combines TRBV7-9 with TRBJ2-7; 7 bases fit TRBD2. V shed 3 bases and J 0 bases; nucleotides not matched to a gene: 5. This CDR3 spans 15 amino acids. Germline CDR1 reads SEHNR; CDR2 reads FQNEAQ (reference sequence). In DNA form, the CDR3 reads TGTGCCAGCAGCTTTGGCCTAGCGGCCTCCTACGAGCAGTACTTC. It codes for CASSFGLAASYEQYF.